A selection of T cell receptor beta chains follows, all from one sample in a study of spatial heterogeneity in lung cancer. A single record per CDR3 protein comes from TCRdb applying MiXCR to the 5' RACE reads. This sample carries about 120,000 distinct CDR3 sequences, over 9% of them seen once, and the ten largest clones take roughly 15%. Sample: PBMCs, taken at follow-up. All receptors derive from a male donor with early-stage non-small cell lung cancer. The CDR3 runs from the conserved cysteine through the conserved F or W. The D gene is left open where the match is weak. Only some rows state a clone size, as once, few, many or a class for expanded clones.

clone size: .
CDR3 length: 16
J gene: TRBJ1-2
D gene: .
V gene: TRBV24-1
CDR3 DNA: TGTGCCACCAGTGATTCAGGCCGGAGGGCTGGGTATGGCTACACCTTC
CDR3 protein: CATSDSGRRAGYGYTF

clone size: .
CDR3 length: 13
J gene: TRBJ2-7
D gene: TRBD1
V gene: TRBV4-1
CDR3 DNA: TGCGCCAGCAGCCTGGGACAGGGAGCCGAGCAGTACTTC
CDR3 protein: CASSLGQGAEQYF

clone size: many
CDR3 length: 16
J gene: TRBJ2-1
D gene: TRBD1
V gene: TRBV4-1
CDR3 DNA: TGCGCCAGCAGCCAACCAAGTGGACAGGGTCTCGATGAGCAGTTCTTC
CDR3 protein: CASSQPSGQGLDEQFF

clone size: few
CDR3 length: 16
J gene: TRBJ2-5
D gene: TRBD2
V gene: TRBV24-1
CDR3 DNA: TGTGCCACCAGCGCCCGACTAGCGGGAATCCAAGAGACCCAGTACTTC
CDR3 protein: CATSARLAGIQETQYF

clone size: many
CDR3 length: 15
J gene: TRBJ1-6
D gene: TRBD1
V gene: TRBV3-1
CDR3 DNA: TGTGCCAGCAGCACCGGGACAGGGAGGAATTCACCCCTCCACTTT
CDR3 protein: CASSTGTGRNSPLHF

clone size: .
CDR3 length: 15
J gene: TRBJ1-1
D gene: .
V gene: TRBV7-8
CDR3 DNA: TGTGCCAGCAGCTTCGGGACAACGACGAACACTGAAGCTTTCTTT
CDR3 protein: CASSFGTTTNTEAFF

clone size: few
CDR3 length: 13
J gene: TRBJ2-1
D gene: TRBD1
V gene: TRBV7-2
CDR3 DNA: TGTGCCAGCAGCTTAGCCGACAGGGGGCAGAAATTCTTC
CDR3 protein: CASSLADRGQKFF

clone size: .
CDR3 length: 15
J gene: TRBJ2-5
D gene: TRBD1
V gene: TRBV6-2/TRBV6-3
CDR3 DNA: TGTGCCAGCAGTTTGACAGGGGCCCTCCAAGAGACCCAGTACTTC
CDR3 protein: CASSLTGALQETQYF

clone size: .
CDR3 length: 17
J gene: TRBJ2-1
D gene: TRBD2
V gene: TRBV5-6
CDR3 DNA: TGTGCCAGCAGTTCTACTCGACTAGCGGGACGTTACAATGAGCAGTTCTTC
CDR3 protein: CASSSTRLAGRYNEQFF

clone size: .
CDR3 length: 16
J gene: TRBJ2-1
D gene: .
V gene: TRBV5-5
CDR3 DNA: TGTGCCAGCAAAGTCATGGCTAGCGCCCTATACAATGAGCAGTTCTTC
CDR3 protein: CASKVMASALYNEQFF

clone size: few
CDR3 length: 14
J gene: TRBJ1-5
D gene: .
V gene: TRBV27
CDR3 DNA: TGTGCCAGCAGCCAGAGGGGTAGCAATCAGCCCCAGCATTTT
CDR3 protein: CASSQRGSNQPQHF

clone size: .
CDR3 length: 15
J gene: TRBJ2-3
D gene: TRBD2
V gene: TRBV6-4
CDR3 DNA: TGTGCCAGCAGTGGACTAGCGGGGACCACAGATACGCAGTATTTT
CDR3 protein: CASSGLAGTTDTQYF

clone size: few
CDR3 length: 14
J gene: TRBJ2-7
D gene: .
V gene: TRBV7-2
CDR3 DNA: TGTGCCAGCAGCTCCAGGACAGAGTCCTACGAGCAGTACTTC
CDR3 protein: CASSSRTESYEQYF

clone size: few
CDR3 length: 14
J gene: TRBJ2-3
D gene: .
V gene: TRBV29-1
CDR3 DNA: TGCAGCTTCCGAGGGGCGGGCCTCACAGATACGCAGTATTTT
CDR3 protein: CSFRGAGLTDTQYF

clone size: many
CDR3 length: 14
J gene: TRBJ2-7
D gene: .
V gene: TRBV7-9
CDR3 DNA: TGTGCCAGCAGCTTAGCTGGGAACCCCTACGAGCAGTACTTC
CDR3 protein: CASSLAGNPYEQYF

clone size: few
CDR3 length: 15
J gene: TRBJ2-7
D gene: TRBD2
V gene: TRBV5-1
CDR3 DNA: TGCGCCAGCAGCGGGGGGACTAGTGAAGCCTACGAGCAGTACTTC
CDR3 protein: CASSGGTSEAYEQYF

clone size: few
CDR3 length: 14
J gene: TRBJ1-5
D gene: .
V gene: TRBV5-4
CDR3 DNA: TGTGCCAGCAGCTTAACTCCTTTTGGTCAGCCCCAGCATTTT
CDR3 protein: CASSLTPFGQPQHF

clone size: .
CDR3 length: 14
J gene: TRBJ1-1
D gene: .
V gene: TRBV20-1
CDR3 DNA: TGCAGTGCTAGAGGGAGGGGCCTGAACACTGAAGCTTTCTTT
CDR3 protein: CSARGRGLNTEAFF

clone size: .
CDR3 length: 14
J gene: TRBJ1-2
D gene: .
V gene: TRBV12-3/TRBV12-4
CDR3 DNA: TGTGCCAGCAGTCCTTTAGGAGACAGGAGAGGGTACACCTTC
CDR3 protein: CASSPLGDRRGYTF

clone size: .
CDR3 length: 12
J gene: TRBJ1-1
D gene: .
V gene: TRBV7-6
CDR3 DNA: TGTGCCAGCAGCCCGGGAGGGGCTGAAGCTTTCTTT
CDR3 protein: CASSPGGAEAFF

clone size: .
CDR3 length: 15
J gene: TRBJ2-3
D gene: TRBD1
V gene: TRBV20-1
CDR3 DNA: TGCAGTGCCCCACACCCGGACAGGGGCCCAGATACGCAGTATTTT
CDR3 protein: CSAPHPDRGPDTQYF

clone size: few
CDR3 length: 16
J gene: TRBJ1-4
D gene: .
V gene: TRBV28
CDR3 DNA: TGTGCCAGCAGTTTCCCCTCGGAGGGTACTAATGAAAAACTGTTTTTT
CDR3 protein: CASSFPSEGTNEKLFF

clone size: .
CDR3 length: 13
J gene: TRBJ1-2
D gene: TRBD1
V gene: TRBV30
CDR3 DNA: TGTGCCTGGAACTCAGGGGGCGTAAGCGGCTACACCTTC
CDR3 protein: CAWNSGGVSGYTF

clone size: .
CDR3 length: 13
J gene: TRBJ1-5
D gene: .
V gene: TRBV28
CDR3 DNA: TGTGCCAGCAGTTTAGCCCCCTACCAGCCCCAGCATTTT
CDR3 protein: CASSLAPYQPQHF

clone size: many
CDR3 length: 15
J gene: TRBJ2-1
D gene: TRBD2
V gene: TRBV28
CDR3 DNA: TGTGCCAGCAGTCCACCGGGGGGCTCCTACAATGAGCAGTTCTTC
CDR3 protein: CASSPPGGSYNEQFF

clone size: many
CDR3 length: 16
J gene: TRBJ1-5
D gene: .
V gene: TRBV19
CDR3 DNA: TGTGCCAGTAGTACCCCAGGGGCAGCGGGCAATCAGCCCCAGCATTTT
CDR3 protein: CASSTPGAAGNQPQHF

clone size: few
CDR3 length: 12
J gene: TRBJ1-1
D gene: .
V gene: TRBV15
CDR3 DNA: TGTGCCACCAGCAGAGAGACCACTGAAGCTTTCTTT
CDR3 protein: CATSRETTEAFF

clone size: few
CDR3 length: 15
J gene: TRBJ2-2
D gene: .
V gene: TRBV6-5
CDR3 DNA: TGTGCCAGCAGTTACCGGACAGCGAACACCGGGGAGCTGTTTTTT
CDR3 protein: CASSYRTANTGELFF

clone size: .
CDR3 length: 15
J gene: TRBJ2-1
D gene: TRBD1
V gene: TRBV7-2
CDR3 DNA: TGTGCCAGCAGCTGGGGACAGGGAATATACAATGAGCAGTTCTTC
CDR3 protein: CASSWGQGIYNEQFF

clone size: .
CDR3 length: 19
J gene: TRBJ2-7
D gene: TRBD1
V gene: TRBV27
CDR3 DNA: TGTGCCAGCAGTCCTTTGACCCAACAATTAGACAGGGGGACCTACGAGCAGTACTTC
CDR3 protein: CASSPLTQQLDRGTYEQYF

clone size: many
CDR3 length: 15
J gene: TRBJ2-1
D gene: .
V gene: TRBV7-2
CDR3 DNA: TGTGCCAGCAGCTTAGCTAGGGAAGCCTACAATGAGCAGTTCTTC
CDR3 protein: CASSLAREAYNEQFF